The 23 T cell receptor beta chains below all came from one sample that was sequenced in a study of cytomegalovirus exposure and HLA in healthy donors. The study ran its PCR with 60 Vbeta and 13 Jbeta primers. Clones were sequenced by immunoSEQ multiplex PCR, and TCRdb holds only the in-frame ones, with some missing. The sample has about 98,000 clones, over 65% seen once. Sequenced input: PBMCs. The source of these receptors is a male donor in good health and CMV-seronegative.

The chain couples TRBV29-1 to TRBJ2-6; D possibly corresponds to TRBD1 (6 bases). Deletions cut 7 bases from V and 0 bases from J, with 16 bases between. Germline lookup yields CDR1 SQVTM and CDR2 ANQGSEA. The CDR3 loop spans 16 amino acids. DNA of the CDR3: TGCAGCGCCGCCTGGGACACTGACTCTGGGGCCAACGTCCTGACTTTC. Protein product: CSAAWDTDSGANVLTF. The whole variable domain, filled in from reference TRBV29-1 and TRBJ2-6, reads SAVISQKPSRDICQRGTSLTIQCQVDSQVTMMFWYRQQPGQSLTLIATANQGSEATYESGFVIDKFPISRPNLTFSTLTVSNMSPEDSSIYLCSAAWDTDSGANVLTFGAGSRLTVL.

This chain connects TRBV27 to TRBJ2-7; 9 nucleotides agree with TRBD2. V trimming: 5 bases; J trimming: 0 bases; junction bases outside the gene matches: 8. The germline V gene encodes CDR1 MNHEY and CDR2 SMNVEV (reference sequence). This CDR3 contains 16 residues. CDR3 loop: CASSPTSGPSSYEQYF. The CDR3 DNA is TGTGCCAGCAGTCCGACTAGCGGACCTAGCTCCTACGAGCAGTACTTC.

The V and J genes are TRBV6-5 and TRBJ1-2, with D unresolved. This CDR3 has 13 amino acids. Germline loops: CDR1 MNHEY, CDR2 SVGAGI. V shed 4 bases and J shed 2 bases, with 8 bases lying between them. The CDR3 nucleotides are TGTGCCAGCAGTTCCGTAGTCAACTATGGCTACACCTTC. It specifies CASSSVVNYGYTF.

The V gene is TRBV19, the J gene TRBJ1-3, with D perhaps TRBD1 (5 bases). With 3 bases removed from V and 1 base from J, the gap between germline ends came to 16 bases. The CDR3 is made up of 17 amino acids. Germline V gene data show CDR1 as LNHDA and CDR2 as SQIVND (reference sequence). The CDR3 loop reads CASSIFLDILSGNTIYF. For the CDR3, the DNA is TGTGCCAGTAGTATCTTTTTGGACATCCTATCTGGAAACACCATATATTTT. The variable domain in full, completed from reference TRBV19 and TRBJ1-3, reads DGGITQSPKYLFRKEGQNVTLSCEQNLNHDAMYWYRQDPGQGLRLIYYSQIVNDFQKGDIAEGYSVSREKKESFPLTVTSAQKNPTAFYLCASSIFLDILSGNTIYFGEGSWLTVV.

This rearrangement joins TRBV6-1 to TRBJ2-2, with a tentative D call TRBD2 (5 bases). The germline V and J ends were trimmed by 7 bases and 3 bases, with 12 bases remaining between them. CDR3 length: 14 amino acids. In germline, CDR1 is MNHNS, CDR2 SASEGT. Written as DNA, the CDR3 is TGTGCCAGCATTTCTTCGCGGGACACCGGGGAGCTGTTTTTT. As protein: CASISSRDTGELFF.

The J gene is TRBJ2-1, the V gene TRBV28; TRBD2 aligns across 9 bases. The CDR3 loop spans 15 amino acids. J was trimmed by 6 bases and V by 6 bases; bases with no gene match: 9. Germline lookup yields CDR1 MDHEN and CDR2 SYDVKM. CDR3 bases: TGTGCCAGCAGGGCTAGCGGGGCAGGTTCCAATGAGCAGTTCTTC. It is translated as CASRASGAGSNEQFF. Based on the CDR3 plus reference TRBV28 and TRBJ2-1, the full variable domain is DVKVTQSSRYLVKRTGEKVFLECVQDMDHENMFWYRQDPGLGLRLIYFSYDVKMKEKGDIPEGYSVSREKKERFSLILESASTNQTSMYLCASRASGAGSNEQFFGPGTRLTVL.

This rearrangement joins TRBV7-3 to TRBJ2-3, with D possibly being TRBD2 (5 bases). Trimming took off 0 bases at V and 2 bases at J, with 6 bases between the two ends. The CDR3 consists of 14 residues. The germline CDR1 and CDR2 sequences are SGHTA and FQGTGA. CDR3 nucleotide sequence: TGTGCCAGCAGCTTAACCGGGATCACAGATACGCAGTATTTT. The encoded protein is CASSLTGITDTQYF.

The V call is TRBV5-1, the J call TRBJ1-2; TRBD1 is a possible D gene (6 bases). Between the trimmed V and J ends, which lost 3 bases and 3 bases, there was a span of 15 bases. This CDR3 has 15 residues. From germline, CDR1 is SGHRS and CDR2 YFSETQ. The CDR3 loop reads CASSSPGTPHYGYTF. DNA for the CDR3: TGCGCCAGCAGCTCTCCTGGGACACCTCACTATGGCTACACCTTC.

The gene calls are TRBV28 and TRBJ2-3, with a possible D match to TRBD2 (6 bases). Deletions cut 8 bases from V and 2 bases from J, with 32 bases between. CDR3 size: 20 residues. CDR1 is MDHEN, CDR2 SYDVKM, per germline. The CDR3, as DNA: TGTGCCAGCGGTCCGGGACTCGCCTTTCCACAACTCGGCCTCACAGATACGCAGTATTTT. Residues: CASGPGLAFPQLGLTDTQYF.

This rearrangement joins TRBV27 to TRBJ1-5; the D gene is possibly TRBD1 (5 bases). The CDR3 loop spans 15 amino acids. V was cut by 3 bases and J by 5 bases, with 14 bases left in between. In germline, CDR1 is MNHEY, CDR2 SMNVEV (reference sequence). The CDR3 reads CASSFLGGSHQPQHF. Here the CDR3 DNA reads TGTGCCAGCAGTTTTCTCGGGGGGAGTCATCAGCCCCAGCATTTT.

The J gene is TRBJ2-2, the V gene TRBV2; 8 bases fit TRBD1. The CDR3 loop spans 14 amino acids. The J segment lost 1 base and the V segment lost 6 bases, leaving 1 base of the junction unmatched. Per germline, CDR1 SNHLY and CDR2 FYNNEI. CDR3 loop: CASSGQGNTGELFF. The DNA of the CDR3 is TGTGCCAGCAGCGGACAGGGGAACACCGGGGAGCTGTTTTTT.

This chain joins TRBV18 and TRBJ2-7, with D hard to call. The CDR3 loop spans 14 amino acids. The V end lost 2 bases, the J end lost 6 bases, and 14 bases lay between the germline ends. Germline CDR1 KGHSH, CDR2 LQKENI. The CDR3 nucleotides read TGTGCCAGCTCACCAGCTGGCGTTTCGGGCGAGCAGTACTTC. As protein: CASSPAGVSGEQYF.

The J gene is TRBJ2-1, the V gene TRBV7-3; 10 bases map to TRBD2. This CDR3 spans 17 amino acids. The germline CDR1 and CDR2 sequences are SGHTA and FQGTGA. Trimming removed 5 bases from V and 5 bases from J; junction bases left unmatched: 12. The CDR3 DNA reads as TGTGCCAGCAGCCCTAGACAGCGGGAGGGGTCCCACAATGAGCAGTTCTTC. It encodes CASSPRQREGSHNEQFF.

This chain links TRBV29-1 with TRBJ2-1; 7 bases align to TRBD1. The CDR3 is 15 amino acids. Per germline, CDR1 SQVTM and CDR2 ANQGSEA. The trim removed 3 bases at V and 3 bases at J, leaving 8 bases unmatched. The CDR3, as DNA: TGCAGCGTTGAGGGACAGCCGATGGACTACAATGAGCAGTTCTTC. It encodes CSVEGQPMDYNEQFF.

The chain has TRBV5-1 and TRBJ2-3; the match to TRBD2 covers 14 bases. CDR1 is SGHRS and CDR2 is YFSETQ in the germline V gene. The CDR3 sequence is 18 residues long. V lost 3 bases, J lost 3 bases, and 9 bases stayed unmatched. In nucleotides, the CDR3 is TGCGCCAGCAGCTCGGGACTAGCGGGAGTGGTAAGAACAGATACGCAGTATTTT. Translating gives CASSSGLAGVVRTDTQYF.

The gene calls are TRBV7-6 and TRBJ2-3, with 8 positions matching TRBD2. Germline trimming cut 1 base from V and 5 bases from J; bases unmatched to any gene: 8. Germline CDR1 SGHVS, CDR2 FNYEAQ. This CDR3 is built from 16 residues. The CDR3 coding sequence is TGTGCCAGCAGCTTAGGGGCAGCGGGAGTGGGAGATACGCAGTATTTT. Translated: CASSLGAAGVGDTQYF. The full variable domain, completed using reference TRBV7-6 and TRBJ2-3, is GAGVSQSPRYKVTKRGQDVALRCDPISGHVSLYWYRQALGQGPEFLTYFNYEAQQDKSGLPNDRFSAERPEGSISTLTIQRTEQRDSAMYRCASSLGAAGVGDTQYFGPGTRLTVL.

This sequence joins TRBV6-1 and TRBJ1-4; 7 bases align to TRBD1. With 7 bases clipped from V and 5 bases from J, the junction kept 7 bases outside the gene matches. The CDR3 sequence is 14 residues long. Germline CDR1 is MNHNS and CDR2 is SASEGT. CDR3 coding DNA: TGTGCCAGCACCACCGGGACAGAAAATGAAAAACTGTTTTTT. Protein: CASTTGTENEKLFF.

The chain joins TRBV5-4 to TRBJ1-2; the match to TRBD1 covers 7 bases. The length of the CDR3 is 13 residues. V lost 4 bases, J lost 2 bases, and 2 bases stayed unmatched. Germline V gives CDR1 SGHNT, CDR2 YYREEE (reference sequence). This CDR3 is CASSVTGNYGYTF. The CDR3 DNA follows: TGTGCCAGCAGCGTGACAGGGAACTATGGCTACACCTTC. Complete variable domain (other parts from reference TRBV5-4 and TRBJ1-2): ETGVTQSPTHLIKTRGQQVTLRCSSQSGHNTVSWYQQALGQGPQFIFQYYREEENGRGNFPPRFSGLQFPNYSSELNVNALELDDSALYLCASSVTGNYGYTFGSGTRLTVV.

The J gene is TRBJ2-1, the V gene TRBV27, with 12 positions matching TRBD2. CDR3 length: 13 residues. V was pared by 5 bases and J by 15 bases, with 8 bases of the junction left unmatched. CDR1 is MNHEY, CDR2 SMNVEV, per germline (reference sequence). The CDR3 loop is CASSDTSGRNGFF. The CDR3 DNA follows: TGTGCCAGCAGTGACACTAGCGGGAGGAATGGGTTCTTC.

V is TRBV7-2 and J is TRBJ1-1; D not certain. CDR3 length: 12 amino acids. Germline values: CDR1 SGHTA, CDR2 FQGNSA. Trimming removed 3 bases from V and 6 bases from J, with 8 bases in between. CDR3 nucleotide sequence: TGTGCCAGCAGCTTTGTACAGTCTGAAGCTTTCTTT. Translated: CASSFVQSEAFF.

V and J are TRBV5-5 and TRBJ2-1, with 8 bases identical to TRBD2. CDR1 is SGHKS, CDR2 YYEKEE, per germline (reference sequence). CDR3 length equals 15 residues. Trimming removed 2 bases from V and 3 bases from J; junction bases left unmatched: 4. CDR3 DNA: TGTGCCAGCAGCTTTTCGGGAGGGCTCTACAATGAGCAGTTCTTC. It encodes CASSFSGGLYNEQFF.

The chain recombines TRBV7-3 with TRBJ2-5; D is perhaps TRBD1 (5 bases). Deletions cut 3 bases from V and 2 bases from J, with 7 bases between. This CDR3 has 13 amino acids. Germline V CDR1 and CDR2: SGHTA, FQGTGA. The CDR3 is CASSFGAQETQYF. The CDR3 nucleotides read TGTGCCAGCAGCTTTGGGGCACAAGAGACCCAGTACTTC.

This chain uses TRBV5-1 with TRBJ2-7; 12 nucleotides match TRBD2. The trim removed 4 bases at V and 6 bases at J, leaving 8 bases unmatched. Germline CDR1 reads SGHRS; CDR2 reads YFSETQ. The CDR3 totals 15 residues. The CDR3 bases are TGCGCCAGCAGCATTCTAGCGGGAGGGCCCAGCGAGCAGTACTTC. The encoded protein is CASSILAGGPSEQYF.